This T cell receptor (beta chain) comes out of a study of graft-versus-host responses after intestinal transplantation. Study context: Anti-thymocyte globulin served as induction for all recipients, who then took tacrolimus and steroids for 3 to 4 years.

With respect to this clone: No antigen is known for it.

Marrow after transplant was taken from the posterior iliac crest or another site. The CDR3 runs to 14 residues. CDR1 and CDR2 (germline): LNHNV, YYDKDF (reference sequence). V lost 5 bases to trimming and J lost 2 bases, with 9 bases between them. Clones were sequenced by immunoSEQ multiplex PCR, and TCRdb holds only the in-frame ones, with some missing. The data show around 71,000 clones, roughly 92% seen once. Findings of the study overall: Levels of circulating GvH clones at their peak were associated with early post-transplant HvG declines.

The chain is built from TRBV15 and TRBJ1-4, with D hard to call. This clonotype was sampled from a human patient who received an intestinal transplant, so some T cells may come from the graft donor. The sequenced sample was bone marrow, obtained 734 days after intestinal transplantation. This CDR3 is CATSLGRTNEKLFF. The DNA for the CDR3 is TGTGCCACCAGCTTGGGAAGGACTAATGAAAAACTGTTTTTT.